The rows below give T cell receptor beta chains drawn from one sample of a study of T cells expressing NK-cell markers. TCRdb re-called the 5' RACE reads and gives one entry per CDR3 protein, without DNA. Its table records a few hundred thousand distinct CDR3 sequences. Input material: blood T cells: a sorted CD56 or NKG2C T cell subset, CD4+ or CD8+ T cells, or bulk PBMC T cells (not recorded which). Receptors originate from a man aged 18 to 35 in good health. Both conserved end residues are part of each CDR3.

CDR3aa	j_gene	v_gene
CATSRDVGLAREQYF	TRBJ2-7	TRBV15
CSARDVLTGGNSPLHF	TRBJ1-6	TRBV20-1
CSARARSGRIGYLQETQYF	TRBJ2-5	TRBV20-1
CSVATGEAEKLFF	TRBJ1-4	TRBV29-1
CAISESGAPGYEQYF	TRBJ2-7	TRBV10-3
CAWSVAYTDTQYF	TRBJ2-3	TRBV30
CASRPSSGGGNEKLFF	TRBJ1-4	TRBV19
CASSRRSYEQYF	TRBJ2-7	TRBV6-2/TRBV6-3
CASNQGQLMNTGELFF	TRBJ2-2	TRBV27
CASRPPQDLRTNEQFF	TRBJ2-1	TRBV6-1
CASSVRLAGGSDTQYF	TRBJ2-3	TRBV6-1
CASSSGQPYEQYF	TRBJ2-7	TRBV27
CASSLMTSGSNEQFF	TRBJ2-1	TRBV5-1
CASSYLSTAQANYGYTF	TRBJ1-2	TRBV12-3/TRBV12-4
CASSLALYGYTF	TRBJ1-2	TRBV28
CATSERGPNTGELFF	TRBJ2-2	TRBV24-1
CASSPYPRIAKNIQYF	TRBJ2-4	TRBV4-1
CASSPPTGFGNEQFF	TRBJ2-1	TRBV7-6
CASSLARQGNEQFF	TRBJ2-1	TRBV7-9
CASSFSSGEQYF	TRBJ2-7	TRBV12-3/TRBV12-4
CSARDPSGRSVETQYF	TRBJ2-5	TRBV20-1
CSASFSSVSSNQPQHF	TRBJ1-5	TRBV20-1
CSANPTGGGTDTQYF	TRBJ2-3	TRBV20-1
CSAAVGGRYNEQFF	TRBJ2-1	TRBV29-1
CASTLRKGGYEQYF	TRBJ2-7	TRBV7-2
CASSLQGKLFF	TRBJ1-4	TRBV7-9
CASSFGQFSEKLFF	TRBJ1-4	TRBV7-2
CAIQPGQVMYEQYF	TRBJ2-7	TRBV10-3
CASSLVGGSGYNEQFF	TRBJ2-1	TRBV12-3/TRBV12-4
CATSRVSYQETQYF	TRBJ2-5	TRBV15
CASRLAGTGGTEAFF	TRBJ1-1	TRBV7-8
CASSFPPGQRTYEQYF	TRBJ2-7	TRBV5-5
CASSGQRLGNIQYF	TRBJ2-4	TRBV7-2
CASSSRAAGFYNEQFF	TRBJ2-1	TRBV11-3
CASSPGGGKKFYNEQFF	TRBJ2-1	TRBV12-3/TRBV12-4
CASRKTGDLTSGYRGTQYF	TRBJ2-5	TRBV13
CASTHGPHEKMNTEAFF	TRBJ1-1	TRBV21-1